The T cell receptor beta chain under discussion was sequenced for a study of shared clonotypes between healthy human individuals. Study findings and constraints: Although depth was large, rarefaction showed that sequencing of the sorted subsets was incomplete.

In the naive CD8 group, cells lacked CD45RO and were positively selected for CCR7, so terminally differentiated effector memory CD45RA+ cells were left out. Clones were read by immunoSEQ multiplex PCR, and TCRdb kept only the in-frame ones, dropping some. The repertoire holds about 2.1 million clones, with over 85% as singletons. Concerning this clone: Its target is unknown.

With 2 bases removed from V and 3 bases from J, the gap between germline ends came to 14 bases. The CDR3 extends over 15 amino acids. From germline, CDR1 is MNHEY and CDR2 SMNVEV (reference sequence). This TCR was sampled from a man aged 18 to 30 in good health. Some clones in this sample may be carry-over from other donors' samples. The chain couples TRBV27 to TRBJ2-7; tentatively, D is TRBD2 (6 bases). What was sequenced was naive CD8+ T cells from PBMCs. The CDR3, as DNA: TGTGCCAGCAGTTTACGCGGGGAAGGGATCTACGAGCAGTACTTC. Translated, it gives CASSLRGEGIYEQYF.